These 31 T cell receptor beta chains were sequenced from one sample in a study of shared clonotypes between healthy human individuals. TCRdb's table, derived via immunoSEQ multiplex PCR, lists solely in-frame clones and lacks some. This sample has under 550,000 clones, with 90% to 96% found just once. The sample comprised naive CD4+ T cells sorted from blood. Subset denoted: CD45RA+ positively selected. These receptors were obtained from a woman between 25 and 40 years old in good health.

V usage is TRBV4-1 and J usage is TRBJ2-7; D call uncertain. This CDR3 has 16 residues. Germline lookup yields CDR1 MGHRA and CDR2 YSYEKL. The V and J ends lost 1 base and 0 bases respectively, with 13 bases between them. The CDR3 here is CASSQGRVRNSYEQYF. The CDR3 bases are TGCGCCAGCAGCCAAGGTCGGGTGAGGAACTCCTACGAGCAGTACTTC.

The rearrangement links TRBV5-1 to TRBJ2-3; 9 nucleotides match TRBD1. Germline CDR1 SGHRS, CDR2 YFSETQ. This CDR3 has 16 residues. The junction had 7 bases not matched to a gene; V was cut back by 0 bases and J by 5 bases. The CDR3 region has the DNA TGCGCCAGCAGCTTGGCCGTAACAGGGGGCAAAGATACGCAGTATTTT. Translated, it gives CASSLAVTGGKDTQYF.

The chain employs TRBV19 and TRBJ1-1; 8 nucleotides match TRBD1. Germline CDR1 is LNHDA and CDR2 is SQIVND (reference sequence). CDR3 size: 14 residues. The V and J ends lost 3 bases and 4 bases, in that order; junction bases with no gene match: 4. The CDR3 here is CASSISRGLTEAFF. In nucleotides, the CDR3 is TGTGCCAGTAGTATCTCCAGGGGGCTCACTGAAGCTTTCTTT.

This clone was found once. The chain links TRBV27 to TRBJ2-4, with D perhaps matching TRBD2 (7 bases). Germline V lookup: CDR1 MNHEY, CDR2 SMNVEV (reference sequence). This CDR3 contains 17 residues. Trimming took off 5 bases at V and 3 bases at J, with 20 bases between the two ends. The CDR3 nucleotides read TGTGCCAGCAGTCAGATCCTAGGGGGGGGTTACAAAAACATTCAGTACTTC. It yields the protein CASSQILGGGYKNIQYF.

The chain recombines TRBV6-6 with TRBJ2-7; 13 bases match TRBD2. The V gene's germline CDR1 is MNHNY and CDR2 SVGAGI (reference sequence). After removal of 7 bases from V and 3 bases from J, the junction contained 3 bases not matched to a gene. This CDR3 is built from 14 residues. In DNA form, the CDR3 reads TGTGCCAGCACCTGGACTAGCGGGAGCTACGAGCAGTACTTC. Residues: CASTWTSGSYEQYF.

The chain has TRBV7-9 and TRBJ2-7; D might be TRBD1 (6 bases). V was pared by 8 bases and J by 2 bases, with 10 bases between. CDR1 SEHNR and CDR2 FQNEAQ come from the germline V gene (reference sequence). The CDR3 sequence is 12 residues long. CDR3 DNA: TGTGCCAGCGGGGACACGACCTACGAGCAGTACTTC. Translating it yields CASGDTTYEQYF.

This clone was seen only once. The chain is built from TRBV2 and TRBJ2-7; the D gene is possibly TRBD1 (6 bases). The CDR3 has 14 residues. The V gene lost 6 bases and the J gene lost 6 bases, with 18 bases spanning the gap. The germline CDR1 and CDR2 sequences are SNHLY and FYNNEI. CDR3 region: CASSRTGTIGEQYF. The CDR3 DNA reads TGTGCCAGCAGCCGAACAGGGACGATCGGCGAGCAGTACTTC.

V is TRBV18 and J is TRBJ1-2; D not certain. Germline V gene lookup returns CDR1 KGHSH and CDR2 LQKENI. V lost 4 bases to trimming and J lost 8 bases, with 20 bases between them. This CDR3 spans 15 amino acids. The CDR3 DNA reads TGTGCCAGCTCACTAGGAGGTCGGGAGTCGGCCGGCTACACCTTC. Translating it yields CASSLGGRESAGYTF.

This clone has a handful of counts. The rearrangement uses TRBV2 and TRBJ1-2, with D perhaps matching TRBD1 (6 bases). Trimming took off 10 bases at V and 2 bases at J, with 14 bases between the two ends. Germline V lookup: CDR1 SNHLY, CDR2 FYNNEI. The CDR3 loop spans 13 amino acids. The CDR3 nucleotides are TGTGCCACCACTGGGGGGCCCAACTATGGCTACACCTTC. Its protein product is CATTGGPNYGYTF. The variable domain in full, completed from reference TRBV2 and TRBJ1-2, reads EPEVTQTPSHQVTQMGQEVILRCVPISNHLYFYWYRQILGQKVEFLVSFYNNEISEKSEIFDDQFSVERPDGSNFTLKIRSTKLEDSAMYFCATTGGPNYGYTFGSGTRLTVV.

The chain combines TRBV6-4 with TRBJ1-1; D is ambiguous. V was trimmed by 4 bases and J by 0 bases, leaving 15 bases between them. Germline loops: CDR1 MRHNA, CDR2 SNTAGT. This CDR3 contains 16 residues. CDR3 bases: TGTGCCAGCAGTGTCGGGCCTCTTCCTCTGAACACTGAAGCTTTCTTT. Translating it yields CASSVGPLPLNTEAFF.

This rearrangement joins TRBV14 to TRBJ2-5; TRBD2 matches 9 bases. Germline V gene data show CDR1 as SGHDN and CDR2 as FVKESK. V shed 2 bases and J 3 bases; nucleotides not matched to a gene: 1. CDR3 length equals 14 residues. The CDR3 DNA reads as TGTGCCAGCAGCCAAAGACTAGCGGAAGAGACCCAGTACTTC. This gives the protein CASSQRLAEETQYF.

This clone was seen a single time. The same CDR3 arises from other DNA sequences in this sample as well. J is TRBJ1-1 and V is TRBV29-1, with D possibly matching TRBD1 (6 bases). CDR3 length equals 13 residues. Germline values: CDR1 SQVTM, CDR2 ANQGSEA. V was clipped by 6 bases and J by 2 bases, with 13 bases between them. The CDR3: CSVVGQTNTEAFF. CDR3 in DNA: TGCAGCGTGGTAGGACAGACAAACACTGAAGCTTTCTTT.

The V call is TRBV6-6, the J call TRBJ1-3; the D is unclear. The CDR3 covers 15 residues. Trimming pared 6 bases from V and 0 bases from J, leaving 12 bases between. Germline CDR1 is MNHNY and CDR2 is SVGAGI (reference sequence). The CDR3 sequence: CASSPPHVSGNTIYF. DNA of the CDR3: TGTGCCAGCAGCCCCCCGCATGTCTCTGGAAACACCATATATTTT.

V is TRBV7-9 and J is TRBJ2-2; no clear D. Trimming pared 5 bases from V and 1 base from J, leaving 14 bases between. This CDR3 has 16 amino acids. CDR1 SEHNR and CDR2 FQNEAQ come from the germline V gene (reference sequence). This CDR3 is CASSPWKAENTGELFF. The DNA for the CDR3 is TGTGCCAGCAGCCCCTGGAAGGCAGAGAACACCGGGGAGCTGTTTTTT.

This clone was seen a single time. This rearrangement joins TRBV7-2 to TRBJ2-4; weak D call: TRBD2 (6 bases). Per the germline V gene, CDR1 is SGHTA and CDR2 is FQGNSA. Trimming removed 5 bases at V and 0 bases at J, with 17 bases between. The CDR3 contains 17 residues. CDR3: CASSHGRRGLAKNIQYF. In DNA form, the CDR3 reads TGTGCCAGCAGCCACGGGAGACGAGGTCTAGCCAAAAACATTCAGTACTTC.

This chain connects TRBV25-1 to TRBJ1-1; D is uncertain. V shed 2 bases and J shed 0 bases, with 10 bases lying between them. There are 15 residues in the CDR3. CDR1 is MGHDK, CDR2 SYGVNS, per germline. Here the CDR3 reads CASSESAGLNTEAFF. CDR3 nucleotide sequence: TGTGCCAGCAGTGAAAGTGCAGGACTGAACACTGAAGCTTTCTTT.

CDR3 amino acids: CASTQGALNLNYGYTF. CDR3 in DNA: TGTGCCAGCACACAGGGGGCTCTAAACCTAAACTATGGCTACACCTTC. The V gene is TRBV7-8, the J gene TRBJ1-2, with TRBD1 matching over 9 bases. Trimming removed 7 bases from V and 2 bases from J; junction bases left unmatched: 11. The germline V gene encodes CDR1 SGHVS and CDR2 FQNEAQ. The CDR3 totals 16 residues.

J is TRBJ2-5 and V is TRBV6-1; D gene uncertain. Germline V gene lookup returns CDR1 MNHNS and CDR2 SASEGT. Trimming took off 0 bases at V and 0 bases at J, with 17 bases between the two ends. This CDR3 is 18 amino acids long. In DNA form, the CDR3 reads TGTGCCAGCAGTGAAGCGATGATGAGGATGGAGTACCAAGAGACCCAGTACTTC. It codes for CASSEAMMRMEYQETQYF.

This clone appeared once. This chain joins TRBV30 and TRBJ1-2; 9 bases line up with TRBD1. This CDR3 region has 14 residues. Germline CDR1 and CDR2: GTSNPN and SVGIG (reference sequence). With V trimmed by 5 bases and J by 5 bases, 9 bases remained unmatched. The CDR3 DNA sequence: TGTGCCTGGCACTTACGGGGACAGGGTTATGGCTACACCTTC. Its translation: CAWHLRGQGYGYTF.

The chain recombines TRBV28 with TRBJ1-2; 7 bases are a match to TRBD1. With 5 bases clipped from V and 6 bases from J, the junction kept 9 bases outside the gene matches. The CDR3 loop spans 14 amino acids. The germline gives CDR1 MDHEN, CDR2 SYDVKM. The CDR3 here is CASSPPRGINGYTF. The DNA for the CDR3 is TGTGCCAGCAGTCCCCCCAGGGGGATAAATGGCTACACCTTC.

The V and J genes are TRBV4-2 and TRBJ2-1; D gene unclear. The V gene's germline CDR1 is LGHNA and CDR2 YNFKEQ. There are 14 residues in the CDR3. Deletions cut 5 bases from V and 6 bases from J, with 14 bases between. The CDR3 sequence is CASSLDPPPNEQFF. The CDR3 coding sequence is TGTGCCAGCAGCTTGGACCCCCCTCCCAATGAGCAGTTCTTC.

V gene TRBV10-3 combines with J gene TRBJ1-1; no definite D call. The V end was cut by 4 bases, the J end by 8 bases, with 14 bases between. The germline V gene has CDR1 ENHRY and CDR2 SYGVKD. The length of the CDR3 is 13 residues. The CDR3 loop reads CAISGSTAPEAFF. The CDR3 region has the DNA TGTGCCATCAGTGGAAGTACAGCGCCGGAAGCTTTCTTT.

This clone was detected a few times. J is TRBJ2-7 and V is TRBV7-2; the D gene is possibly TRBD2 (5 bases). Germline assignment: CDR1 SGHTA and CDR2 FQGNSA. V gave up 4 bases and J gave up 3 bases, with 10 bases separating them. The CDR3 has 13 residues. This chain's CDR3 is CASSSRTDYEQYF. CDR3 nucleotides: TGTGCCAGCAGCTCGAGGACTGACTACGAGCAGTACTTC.

This chain links TRBV28 with TRBJ2-5; D possibly corresponds to TRBD2 (5 bases). The germline CDR1 and CDR2 sequences are MDHEN and SYDVKM. Trimming left V 2 bases short and J 0 bases short, with 13 bases between. The CDR3 runs 16 residues. The CDR3 nucleotides are TGTGCCAGCAGTTTAATCAGGACTGCGTACCAAGAGACCCAGTACTTC. Protein sequence: CASSLIRTAYQETQYF.

The DNA of the CDR3 is TGTGCCAGCTCACCCGGTACAGGACTAGCGGAGGGGGCAGATACGCAGTATTTT. This encodes CASSPGTGLAEGADTQYF. This rearrangement joins TRBV18 to TRBJ2-3, with 10 nucleotides matching TRBD2. Per the germline V gene, CDR1 is KGHSH and CDR2 is LQKENI. This CDR3 has 18 amino acids. V lost 3 bases and J lost 4; bases outside the gene matches: 13. Full variable domain (missing parts from reference TRBV18 and TRBJ2-3): NAGVMQNPRHLVRRRGQEARLRCSPMKGHSHVYWYRQLPEEGLKFMVYLQKENIIDESGMPKERFSAEFPKEGPSILRIQQVVRGDSAAYFCASSPGTGLAEGADTQYFGPGTRLTVL.

J is TRBJ2-5 and V is TRBV9; TRBD2 aligns across 7 bases. The CDR3 spans 15 residues. V shed 0 bases, J shed 2 bases, and the junction held 4 bases outside the gene matches. Germline V gene sequence: CDR1 SGDLS, CDR2 YYNGEE. The CDR3, as DNA: TGTGCCAGCAGCGTAGCTCTAGCGGATCAAGAGACCCAGTACTTC. Its protein is CASSVALADQETQYF.

The chain recombines TRBV7-3 with TRBJ2-3, with 8 bases lining up with TRBD2. The CDR3 extends over 15 amino acids. CDR1 SGHTA and CDR2 FQGTGA come from the germline V gene. V gave up 5 bases and J gave up 4 bases; unmatched junction bases: 8. The CDR3 nucleotides read TGTGCCAGCAGCCAACGGACTAGCTCGGCAGATACGCAGTATTTT. This sequence encodes CASSQRTSSADTQYF. Combining the CDR3 with reference TRBV7-3 and TRBJ2-3 gives the whole variable domain GAGVSQTPSNKVTEKGKYVELRCDPISGHTALYWYRQSLGQGPEFLIYFQGTGAADDSGLPNDRFFAVRPEGSVSTLKIQRTERGDSAVYLCASSQRTSSADTQYFGPGTRLTVL.

The chain couples TRBV28 to TRBJ2-1; D unresolved. Germline values: CDR1 MDHEN, CDR2 SYDVKM. V shed 2 bases and J shed 10 bases, with 15 bases lying between them. The CDR3 extends over 14 amino acids. The CDR3 region is CASSLLVRTGEQFF. CDR3 bases: TGTGCCAGCAGTTTACTAGTCAGAACCGGCGAGCAGTTCTTC.

V and J are TRBV11-3 and TRBJ2-7; TRBD2 matches 8 bases. This CDR3 has 15 residues. The J segment lost 2 bases and the V segment lost 2 bases, leaving 5 bases of the junction unmatched. CDR1 and CDR2 (germline): SGHNT, YENEEA. The CDR3 DNA sequence: TGTGCCAGCAGCTTAAGGACTAGCCCACCCTACGAGCAGTACTTC. Its translation is CASSLRTSPPYEQYF.

This chain uses TRBV28 with TRBJ1-2; tentatively, D is TRBD1 (5 bases). The ends were cut back, 6 bases at V and 4 bases at J, with 18 bases in the middle. Germline CDR1 is MDHEN and CDR2 is SYDVKM. The CDR3 runs 15 residues. DNA of the CDR3: TGTGCCAGCAGCCTTCCAGACAGAGCGGGCTATGGCTACACCTTC. Its translation is CASSLPDRAGYGYTF.

This chain links TRBV5-8 with TRBJ2-1; D is possibly TRBD2 (5 bases). Germline loops: CDR1 SGHTS, CDR2 YDEGEE. This CDR3 has 13 residues. V was trimmed by 1 base and J by 9 bases, leaving 11 bases between them. The CDR3 DNA sequence: TGTGCCAGCAGCTTGATTCGAGGACTTGAGCAGTTCTTC. Encoded protein: CASSLIRGLEQFF.